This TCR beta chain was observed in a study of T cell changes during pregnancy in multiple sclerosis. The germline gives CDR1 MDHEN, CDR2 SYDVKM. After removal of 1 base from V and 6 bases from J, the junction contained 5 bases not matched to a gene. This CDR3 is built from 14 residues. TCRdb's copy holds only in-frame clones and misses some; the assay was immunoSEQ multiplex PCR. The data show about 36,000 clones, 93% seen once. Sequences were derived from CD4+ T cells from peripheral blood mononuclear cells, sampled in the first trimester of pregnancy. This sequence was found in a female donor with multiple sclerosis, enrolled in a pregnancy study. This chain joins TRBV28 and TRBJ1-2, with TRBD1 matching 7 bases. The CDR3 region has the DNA TGTGCCAGCAGTTTATATACAGGGGAGAATGGCTACACCTTC. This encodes CASSLYTGENGYTF.